These T cell receptor beta chains were read from a single sample in a study of identical twins. From the 5' RACE reads, TCRdb called clonotypes with MiXCR, one entry per CDR3 protein. Counted here are approximately 700,000 distinct CDR3 sequences, around 6.1% occurring once; the ten biggest clones make up about 2%. What was sequenced was naive T cells sorted from blood. The receptors were sampled from a man between 18 and 29 years old in good health. The CDR3 runs from the conserved cysteine through the conserved F or W. D genes are given only for firm matches. Clone size is not always given. Where it is, it says once, few, many or a class for expanded clones.

J gene | V gene | D gene | clone size | CDR3 DNA | CDR3 protein
TRBJ2-1 | TRBV7-2 | TRBD2 | - | TGTGCCAGCAGCTTAGCGCTCGGGACTATCGGTAATGAGCAGTTCTTC | CASSLALGTIGNEQFF
TRBJ2-3 | TRBV18 | - | many | TGTGCCAGCAGCCCCAGCACAGATACGCAGTATTTT | CASSPSTDTQYF
TRBJ2-2 | TRBV10-2 | TRBD2 | many | TGCGCCAGCAGTGGGCTAGCGGGAGTAACCGGGGAGCTGTTTTTT | CASSGLAGVTGELFF
TRBJ2-2 | TRBV10-3 | - | many | TGTGCCATCAATCGGGGTACGAACACCGGGGAGCTGTTTTTT | CAINRGTNTGELFF
TRBJ2-2 | TRBV7-9 | TRBD1 | - | TGTGCCAGCAAAGGACAGGGGGTTTTTCACACCGGGGAGCTGTTTTTT | CASKGQGVFHTGELFF
TRBJ1-1 | TRBV6-1 | - | - | TGTGCCAGCAGTGAACAGGGGACGTTTAACACTGAAGCTTTCTTT | CASSEQGTFNTEAFF
TRBJ1-2 | TRBV29-1 | TRBD1 | many | TGCAGCGTAGGACAGGGACCCTATGGCTACACCTTC | CSVGQGPYGYTF
TRBJ1-1 | TRBV28 | TRBD1 | few | TGTGCCAGCAGGGGTCCTCAAGGGGGCTCGGGGACTGAAGCTTTCTTT | CASRGPQGGSGTEAFF
TRBJ2-5 | TRBV6-2/TRBV6-3 | - | few | TGTGCCAGCAGTTACTCGGAGGGGGCGAGGGAGACCCAGTACTTC | CASSYSEGARETQYF
TRBJ2-2 | TRBV5-5 | - | many | TGTGCCAGCAGCTATAGCGGCACCGGGGAGCTGTTTTTT | CASSYSGTGELFF
TRBJ2-5 | TRBV5-1 | TRBD2 | many | TGCGCCAGCAGCACAATAGCGGGAGTGGGCCAAGAGACCCAGTACTTC | CASSTIAGVGQETQYF
TRBJ2-3 | TRBV20-1 | TRBD2 | many | TGCAGCCCCGCAACTAGCGGGTTAGATACGCAGTATTTT | CSPATSGLDTQYF
TRBJ1-6 | TRBV15 | TRBD1 | - | TGTGCCTCCAGGGGGGGTTTCCGGAATTCACCCCTCCACTTT | CASRGGFRNSPLHF
TRBJ2-3 | TRBV18 | - | many | TGCGCCAGCAGCCCAGAAACAGATACGCAGTATTTT | CASSPETDTQYF
TRBJ2-2 | TRBV6-2/TRBV6-3 | - | - | TGTGCCAGCAGTTACTCAAGCCCGGGGGGCAGGGGACCCGGGGAGCTGTTTTTT | CASSYSSPGGRGPGELFF
TRBJ2-3 | TRBV30 | TRBD2 | many | TGTGCCTGCGGACTTAGCGGGAGGGCCGGAGATACGCAGTATTTT | CACGLSGRAGDTQYF
TRBJ1-5 | TRBV6-1 | - | few | TGTGCCAGCAGTGAAGCTAAGGGGTTTGAGGGCAATCAGCCCCAGCATTTT | CASSEAKGFEGNQPQHF
TRBJ2-7 | TRBV4-1 | TRBD2 | - | TGCGCCAGCAGCACCAGCGGGAGGGCCTTCGACGAGCAGTACTTC | CASSTSGRAFDEQYF
TRBJ2-7 | TRBV7-2 | TRBD2 | - | TGTGCCAGCAGCTTTACTAGCGGGAACTACGAGCAGTACTTC | CASSFTSGNYEQYF
TRBJ2-6 | TRBV20-1 | - | - | TGCAGTGCTACGCCCCGGTCTGGGGCCAACGTCCTGACTTTC | CSATPRSGANVLTF
TRBJ1-1 | TRBV5-1 | - | - | TGCGCCAGCAGCCGAGGAGGCAGGGCCACTGAAGCTTTCTTT | CASSRGGRATEAFF